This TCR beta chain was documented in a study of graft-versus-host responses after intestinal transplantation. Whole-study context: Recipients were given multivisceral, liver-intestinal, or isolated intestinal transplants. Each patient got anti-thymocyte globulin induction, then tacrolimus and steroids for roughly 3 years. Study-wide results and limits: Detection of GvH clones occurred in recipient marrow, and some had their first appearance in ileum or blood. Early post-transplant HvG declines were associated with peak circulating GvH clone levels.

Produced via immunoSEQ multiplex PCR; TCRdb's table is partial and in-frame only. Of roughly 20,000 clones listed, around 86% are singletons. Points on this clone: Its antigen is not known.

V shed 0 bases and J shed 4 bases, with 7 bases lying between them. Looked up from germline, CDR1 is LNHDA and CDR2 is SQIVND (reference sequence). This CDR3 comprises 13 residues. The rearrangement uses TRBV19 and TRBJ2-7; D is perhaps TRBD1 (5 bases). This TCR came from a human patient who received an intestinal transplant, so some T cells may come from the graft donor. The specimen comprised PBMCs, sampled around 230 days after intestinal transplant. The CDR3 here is CASSIDQGYEQYF. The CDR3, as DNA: TGTGCCAGTAGTATAGATCAGGGATACGAGCAGTACTTC.